A selection of T cell receptor beta chains follows, all from one sample in a study of T-cell memory formation after mild COVID-19. One entry per CDR3 protein, called by TCRdb with MiXCR from the 5' RACE reads. Here the sample spans about 170,000 distinct CDR3 sequences, 10% to 15% being singletons. The sequenced sample consisted of PBMCs or a T cell subset sorted from them (not recorded which). Source of these receptors: a man younger than 30 who had mild COVID-19 (a few samples of this study predate the infection). Cell type and time point are not known. CDR3s include the opening cysteine and the closing phenylalanine or tryptophan.

V gene,CDR3 protein
TRBV7-2,CASSLARIGETQYF
TRBV5-1,CASSLALTGGSPLHF
TRBV7-3,CASSLMSATEAFF
TRBV10-3,CAISDVRELFF
TRBV18,CASSPSGENTGELFF
TRBV5-6,CASSSRDRGRETQYF
TRBV27,CASRPIQGIGEKLFF
TRBV7-3,CASTPGGTEAFF
TRBV7-2,CASSLPSGGSYIQYF
TRBV9,CDSSVGRSTDTQYF
TRBV12-3/TRBV12-4,CASSFYRGDEQYF
TRBV4-3,CASSQDQAATDTQYF
TRBV5-5,CASSSQGNSGNTIYF
TRBV25-1,CASSGREPYEQYF
TRBV7-9,CASSNVTGDNEQFF
TRBV3-1,CASSHRGGNTGELFF
TRBV2,CASRRRSLNSPLHF
TRBV6-1,CASTRTGGTNTEAFF
TRBV7-2,CASSLGRSNTGELFF
TRBV5-5,CASSLFASGAGDQPQHF
TRBV12-3/TRBV12-4,CASSTRGRTYEQYF
TRBV4-3,CASSHGLGGASPGELFF
TRBV5-1,CASSLAGTGDTEAFF
TRBV28,CASSPVSGANVLTF
TRBV29-1,CSVARTEGNEQFF
TRBV6-2/TRBV6-3,CASRDRYSPLHF
TRBV18,CASSPTIAGGRVYNEQFF
TRBV4-1,CASSSQFRAAGNTIYF
TRBV20-1,CSDRGAGTEAFF
TRBV7-2,CASSPRLAGRPQETQCF
TRBV6-2/TRBV6-3,CASSNPGPSLKNTEAFF
TRBV7-3,CASSLGASGDTDTQYF
TRBV5-1,CASSPFTGVGENEQYF
TRBV5-5,CASSLPGNTEAFF
TRBV20-1,CSARGQLNQPQHF
TRBV12-3/TRBV12-4,CASSTRRVLPDQPQHF
TRBV6-6,CASSSAGHDGYTF
TRBV6-2/TRBV6-3,CASSYLGWDTEAFF
TRBV12-3/TRBV12-4,CASSPPEQTRFEAFF
TRBV7-2,CASSLGGQGWETQYF
TRBV7-2,CASSPSPVLGRTEAFF
TRBV25-1,CASRIQGYEAFF
TRBV6-5,CASRDAGSSYNEQFF
TRBV5-1,CASSLDPAGARGETQYF
TRBV24-1,CATQKAPGNTIYF
TRBV7-2,CASSTTSNSGYEQYF
TRBV15,CATSRDGRGEQYF
TRBV20-1,CSARKGTGEAYGYTF
TRBV29-1,CSVVSLLSTDTQYF
TRBV5-1,CASSLGSSGVTDTQYF
TRBV5-6,CASSWDQPSTGELFF
TRBV20-1,CSARGVSGIEQFF